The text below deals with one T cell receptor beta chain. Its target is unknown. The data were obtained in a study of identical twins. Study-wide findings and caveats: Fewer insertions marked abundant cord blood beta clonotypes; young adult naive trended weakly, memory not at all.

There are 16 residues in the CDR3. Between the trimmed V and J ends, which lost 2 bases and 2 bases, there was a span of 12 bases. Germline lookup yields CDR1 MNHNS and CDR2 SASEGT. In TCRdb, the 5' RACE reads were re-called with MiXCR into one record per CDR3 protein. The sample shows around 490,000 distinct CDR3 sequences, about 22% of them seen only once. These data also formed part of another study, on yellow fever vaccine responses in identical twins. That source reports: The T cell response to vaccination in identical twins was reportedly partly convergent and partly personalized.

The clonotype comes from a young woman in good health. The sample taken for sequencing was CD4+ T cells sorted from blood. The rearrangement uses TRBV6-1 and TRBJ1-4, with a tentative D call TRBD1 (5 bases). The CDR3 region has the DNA TGTGCCAGCAGTGAAAGGGGCGGAGCGACTAATGAAAAACTGTTTTTT. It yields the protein CASSERGGATNEKLFF.